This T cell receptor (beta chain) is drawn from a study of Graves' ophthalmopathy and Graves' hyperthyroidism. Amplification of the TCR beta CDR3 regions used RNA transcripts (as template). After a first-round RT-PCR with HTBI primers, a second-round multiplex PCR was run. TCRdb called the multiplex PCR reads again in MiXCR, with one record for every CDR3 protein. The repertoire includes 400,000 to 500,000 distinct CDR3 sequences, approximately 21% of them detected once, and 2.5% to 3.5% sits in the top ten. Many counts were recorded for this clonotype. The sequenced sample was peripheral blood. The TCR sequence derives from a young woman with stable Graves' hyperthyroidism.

This chain's CDR3 is CASSFDFVGSGANVLTF. The CDR3 coding sequence is TGCGCCAGCAGCTTCGATTTCGTCGGCTCTGGGGCCAACGTCCTGACTTTC. The chain recombines TRBV5-1 with TRBJ2-6; the D is unclear. From germline, CDR1 is SGHRS and CDR2 YFSETQ. The CDR3 contains 17 residues. Trimming took off 2 bases at V and 0 bases at J, with 12 bases between the two ends.